The text below deals with one T cell receptor (beta chain). Original processing notes: Estimation of nucleated cell counts was performed using reference gene primer amplification. Generated by immunoSEQ multiplex PCR, the TCRdb table keeps only in-frame clones and is missing some. The V and J calls and clone size come from that table; D and trimming were worked out from the DNA. The table shows 280,000 or so clones, with 90% occurring only once. Individuals aged roughly 18 to 95 years were recruited from approximately 24 US areas. Grouping used clinical history reported by participants in a survey and questionnaire. This sample stems from a study of blood T cell repertoires in COVID-19. Germline CDR1 reads LNHNV; CDR2 reads YYDKDF (reference sequence). This CDR3 is 14 amino acids long. Trimming shortened V by 5 bases and J by 7 bases, and 15 bases separated the two germline ends.

The chain couples TRBV15 to TRBJ1-5; no definite D call. Sequencing used PBMCs or T cells enriched from blood (not recorded which). The sequence derives from a woman aged 18-29 years with acute COVID-19. CDR3 sequence reads: CATSGGGSGQPQHF. In DNA form, the CDR3 reads TGTGCCACCAGCGGAGGAGGGTCCGGGCAGCCCCAGCATTTT.